The rows below give T cell receptor beta chains drawn from one sample of a study of blood T cell repertoires in COVID-19. Only in-frame clones appear in the TCRdb table, and some are missing; sequencing was by immunoSEQ multiplex PCR. The sample contains more than 45,000 clones, approximately 85% of which appear only once. Sequenced sample: peripheral blood. The receptors come from a human donor in a cohort sampled during active COVID-19. CDR3s include the opening cysteine and the closing phenylalanine or tryptophan. The order of the fields is D gene, V gene, J gene, clone size, CDR3 DNA, CDR3 protein. The D gene is left open where the match is weak. A row's size may be missing; if present it is once, few, many or a size class.

TRBD1	TRBV2	TRBJ1-5	-	TGTGCCAGCACCGACAGGGTGAGGTGGTCCAATCAGCCCCAGCATTTT	CASTDRVRWSNQPQHF
-	TRBV12-5	TRBJ1-3	-	TGTGCTAGTGGACCGTTCTCAGGCTCTGGAAACACCATATATTTT	CASGPFSGSGNTIYF
-	TRBV7-3	TRBJ1-2	-	TGTGCCAGCAGCCCATCCGGGCAGGGGATTGGCACCTTC	CASSPSGQGIGTF
TRBD2	TRBV6-4	TRBJ2-1	-	TGTGCCAGCAGTGACTCCGAACTCGCGGGGGGGGGTGAGCAGTTCTTC	CASSDSELAGGGEQFF
TRBD1	TRBV9	TRBJ1-4	-	TGTGCCAGCAGCAAAGACAGGGAGGAACGTGAAAAACTGTTTTTT	CASSKDREEREKLFF
TRBD1	TRBV14	TRBJ1-3	-	TGTGCCAGCAGCCGAGCTGGGACAGGGATCTCTGGAAACACCATATATTTT	CASSRAGTGISGNTIYF
-	TRBV5-4	TRBJ1-6	-	TGTGCCAGCAGCTCGGCGGGGGGCACCTTTTTTTCACCCCTCCACTTT	CASSSAGGTFFSPLHF
TRBD2	TRBV6-6	TRBJ2-7	-	TGTGCCAGCAGTTGGGGACTAGCTTTAAACGAGCAGTACTTC	CASSWGLALNEQYF
-	TRBV18	TRBJ1-2	-	TGTGCCAGCTCCCCCGATGGTGCGGCGATAGGTGGCTACACCTTC	CASSPDGAAIGGYTF
-	TRBV12-3/TRBV12-4	TRBJ1-3	-	TGTGCCAGCAGTAGGGAGACTCCAAACACCATATATTTT	CASSRETPNTIYF
-	TRBV12-3/TRBV12-4	TRBJ1-3	-	TGTGCCAGCAGTTTAAATAGCAACACCATATATTTT	CASSLNSNTIYF
-	TRBV5-6	TRBJ1-2	-	TGTGCCAGCAGCCTGACAGGTTCTAACTATGGCTACACCTTC	CASSLTGSNYGYTF
-	TRBV11-3	TRBJ1-1	-	TGTGCCAGCAGCTTAGGGGGGAGGGCCGCCGAAGCTTTCTTT	CASSLGGRAAEAFF
-	TRBV5-1	TRBJ2-5	-	TGCGCCAGCAGGCTAACCCCTGCAATCCAAGAGACCCAGTACTTC	CASRLTPAIQETQYF
TRBD1	TRBV2	TRBJ2-3	-	TGTGCCAGCAGCGTTCGGGACAGTCACACAGATACGCAGTATTTT	CASSVRDSHTDTQYF
TRBD1	TRBV10-3	TRBJ1-2	-	TGTGCCATCAAAGGACAGGACGACTATGGCTACACCTTC	CAIKGQDDYGYTF
-	TRBV20-1	TRBJ2-1	-	TGCAGTGCTAGTCTCCCCACTAGTATCCCTCCCTTCTTC	CSASLPTSIPPFF
-	TRBV7-9	TRBJ1-1	-	TGTGCCAGCAGCCGATTCAGACAGGAAAGTACTGAAGCTTTCTTT	CASSRFRQESTEAFF
TRBD2	TRBV2	TRBJ2-1	-	TGTGCCAGCAGTGAAAGGGCGGGGGGGGCCGGTGGTGAGCAGTTCTTC	CASSERAGGAGGEQFF
-	TRBV19	TRBJ2-7	-	TGTGCCAGTAGTATCCAGGGAAGCTTGAACGAGCAGTACTTC	CASSIQGSLNEQYF
-	TRBV14	TRBJ1-1	-	TGTGCCAGCAGCCAGGGTTTAGGGACATCGAACACTGAAGCTTTCTTT	CASSQGLGTSNTEAFF
-	TRBV12-3/TRBV12-4	TRBJ1-1	-	TGTGCCAGCAGTTTACTTGGAGGCGCTGAAGCTTTCTTT	CASSLLGGAEAFF
-	TRBV3-1/TRBV3-2	TRBJ1-3	-	TGTGCCAGCAGCCAAGACAGGGCTGGAAACACCATATATTTT	CASSQDRAGNTIYF
-	TRBV6-5	TRBJ1-3	once	TGTGCCAGCAGGGGGCGGTGGGGAAACACCATATATTTT	CASRGRWGNTIYF
TRBD2	TRBV19	TRBJ2-1	once	TGTGCCAGTAGTATAATAGCGGGGGGTCCTAATGAGCAGTTCTTC	CASSIIAGGPNEQFF
TRBD2	TRBV6-5	TRBJ2-1	-	TGTGCCAGCAGTTCAGTCGGACTAGCGGGAAGGGCGCAGTTCTTC	CASSSVGLAGRAQFF
-	TRBV30	TRBJ1-5	-	TGTGCCTGGAGCCCCGGACTAAATAGCAATCAGCCCCAGCATTTT	CAWSPGLNSNQPQHF
-	TRBV30	TRBJ1-1	-	TGTGCCTGGGGATTCCTGCAAGCGAACACTGAAGCTTTCTTT	CAWGFLQANTEAFF
TRBD1	TRBV29-1	TRBJ1-2	once	TGCAGCGTTGAGGTACAGGGGGCTGCGAATGGCTACACCTTC	CSVEVQGAANGYTF
TRBD2	TRBV7-2	TRBJ2-1	-	TGTGCCAGCAGCTATGGGGGGGGTTGGCCATACAATGAGCAGTTCTTC	CASSYGGGWPYNEQFF
TRBD1	TRBV3-1/TRBV3-2	TRBJ2-6	-	TGTGCCAGCAGCCAACCGGGACAGGGGGGATCTGGGGCCAACGTCCTGACTTTC	CASSQPGQGGSGANVLTF
-	TRBV3-1/TRBV3-2	TRBJ1-3	few	TGTGCCAGCAGCCAGAGTGGGGCAGGAAACACCATATATTTT	CASSQSGAGNTIYF
-	TRBV3-1/TRBV3-2	TRBJ2-2	once	TGTGCCAGCAGCAGGAGGGACACCGGGGAGCTGTTTTTT	CASSRRDTGELFF
TRBD1	TRBV27	TRBJ1-5	-	TGTGCCAGCAGTTTATCGGGACAGGGGCGACAGCCCCAGCATTTT	CASSLSGQGRQPQHF
-	TRBV4-2	TRBJ2-1	-	TGTGCCAGCAGCCAAGAGGGAGGGGGCTCCTACAATGAGCAGTTCTTC	CASSQEGGGSYNEQFF
TRBD2	TRBV7-9	TRBJ2-3	once	TGTGCCGGTACTCTAGCGAAGAGGGGGACTAGCGTGGATACGCAGTATTTT	CAGTLAKRGTSVDTQYF